This TCR beta chain was captured in a study of CD8 T cells in ankylosing spondylitis. General study results and limits: Within ankylosing spondylitis blood, a TCR beta motif made up of under 10 highly homologous variants appeared to be characteristic.

This clonotype was picked up many times. What it binds is not known. TCRdb passed the 5' RACE reads through MiXCR, listing each CDR3 protein once. The repertoire holds hundreds of thousands of distinct CDR3 sequences, with roughly a tenth as singletons. The germline V gene encodes CDR1 DFQATT and CDR2 SNEGSKA (reference sequence). V was clipped by 7 bases and J by 1 base, with 14 bases between them. The CDR3 contains 13 residues. The sequencing input was blood, either unsorted or a sorted T cell fraction (not recorded which). This sequence was found in a male donor with ankylosing spondylitis or in good health (not recorded which). The chain recombines TRBV20-1 with TRBJ2-7; D perhaps matches TRBD2 (5 bases). The CDR3 is CSGNGEWSYEQYF. The CDR3 nucleotides read TGCAGTGGCAACGGGGAATGGTCCTACGAGCAGTACTTC.